This T cell receptor (beta chain) is drawn from a study of T cells after yellow fever vaccination. The wider study: Those fractions that held only low numbers of cells were prepared using the SMART-Seq v4 Ultra Low Input RNA kit. General study findings and limits: A large majority of primary-vaccination clones showed up again after the booster (about 96% CD4, roughly 91% CD8). Abundant bulk-derived clonotypes could contaminate FACS-sorted repertoires.

By 5'RACE template switching, TCR cDNA was produced, with a universal primer site and UMIs added in the process. TCRdb re-called the 5' RACE reads through MiXCR, storing one row per CDR3 protein. The sample carries about 210,000 distinct CDR3 sequences, approximately 3% recorded once. CDR3 length: 15 residues. Germline V lookup: CDR1 SGHRS, CDR2 YFSETQ. V trimming: 0 bases; J trimming: 5 bases; junction bases outside the gene matches: 6. Of note for this clonotype: Antigen specificity is unknown.

The TCR was taken from a man aged 18 to 29 who received the YFV17D yellow fever vaccine. The sample was CD4+ T cells sorted from PBMCs, taken 10 days after the yellow fever booster vaccination. The J gene is TRBJ2-7, the V gene TRBV5-1; 9 nucleotides align to TRBD2. The CDR3, as DNA: TGCGCCAGCAGCTTGGGGCTAGCGGGGATCAACGAGCAGTACTTC. It is translated as CASSLGLAGINEQYF.